This T cell receptor (beta chain) was recovered during a study of T-cell reconstitution after alpha-beta-depleted transplantation in children (dated by TCRdb to 2016 to 2017). For context, the study as a whole: Using TCR repertoire profiling, the study followed T-cell immune reconstitution in a quantitative way in children after TCRalphabeta/CD19-depleted allogeneic hematopoietic cell transplantation. What the research found in general, with its limitations: In some patients, high TCRbeta diversity at day 60 was attributed to recipient T cells and intrathymic progenitors that had survived conditioning. The apparently early recovery of alphabetaT-cell counts about two months after transplant reportedly depended on only several hundred rapidly expanded clones that came from non-depleted graft cells. Hyperexpanded clone frequencies declined over subsequent months; after one year, T-cell counts and TCRbeta diversity were mostly attributed to newly produced T cells.

A remark on this clonotype: The clone's antigen remains unknown. No per-base quality is available; no much larger clone lies one base away.

To prepare the library, PCR was applied. This sample was sequenced with an Illumina HiSeq 2500. Molecular barcoding was employed in the preparation of TCR libraries, with unique molecular identifiers being used to normalize TCRbeta repertoire quantification. Clones were called with MiXCR by TCRdb after fastp trimmed the public reads at Q25, and only in-frame beta chains were retained. Each entry is one CDR3 protein sequence, shown with its most common DNA and genes. Present in this sample are roughly 790,000 distinct CDR3 sequences, 15% to 20% of which were seen just once. Around 5.3% of the sample belongs to the ten largest clones. Including the terminal cysteine and phenylalanine, the CDR3 comprises 13 residues. The retained sequence is limited to the CDR3, 39 bases, with the frame set at the first base. V lost 4 bases and J lost 13 bases, and the count of bases not matched to a germline gene is 9. Per the germline V gene, SGHVS is the CDR1 and FNYEAQ is the CDR2.

Interpreted using the paper, the treatment or condition label stands for: allogeneic hematopoietic cell transplantation with graft depleted of TCRalphabeta T cells and CD19 B cells. Transplant recipients were children who received TCRalphabeta/CD19-depleted allogeneic hematopoietic cell grafts. The specimen comprised PBMCs, mostly from graft donor cells, sampled 360 days after TCRalphabeta/CD19-depleted stem cell transplant. The source is a male patient younger than 18 who had a stem cell transplant for acute lymphoblastic leukemia, so the T cells may come from the graft donor. This sequence uses TRBV7-6 and TRBJ2-1; 8 of the junction bases match TRBD1. The bases are TGTGCCAGCAGCTCACACGGACAGGGCATACAGTTCTTC. Its translation is CASSSHGQGIQFF.